What follows describes a single T cell receptor (beta chain). Data came from immunoSEQ multiplex PCR; TCRdb stores just in-frame clones and leaves some out. The table includes 240,000 or so clones, 81% detected once. One Seattle source followed patients from active infection through their disease course. This sample is drawn from a study of blood T cell repertoires in COVID-19. Whole-study context: Researchers got acute and convalescent COVID-19 samples from the United States, Italy and Spain. Nucleic acid was either cDNA or gDNA, and it came from T cells, B-cell-depleted T cells, or PBMCs.

The CDR3 covers 13 residues. The germline gives CDR1 GTSNPN, CDR2 SVGIG (reference sequence). V was trimmed by 2 bases and J by 4 bases, leaving 11 bases between them. Sequencing was done on a sample of peripheral blood. The source of this sequence is a woman aged 80 or older with COVID-19, enrolled during active disease. J is TRBJ1-2 and V is TRBV30; no clear D gene. CDR3 amino acids: CAWSRSDPYGYTF. The CDR3 bases are TGTGCCTGGAGTAGGAGTGACCCCTATGGCTACACCTTC.